The 32 T cell receptor beta chains given below trace back to one sample, sequenced in a study of technical replicates of blood from four donors. Clones were sequenced by immunoSEQ multiplex PCR, and TCRdb holds only the in-frame ones, with some missing. The top ten hold around 3.9% of the sample, which has about 74,000 clones, 70% to 90% seen once. Sequenced material: PBMCs. The receptors were sampled from a human donor in good health. Some clones in this sample may be carry-over from other donors' samples.

The V gene is TRBV4-2, the J gene TRBJ2-3, with D unclear. The CDR3 consists of 15 residues. The V end lost 0 bases, the J end lost 0 bases, and 7 bases lay between the germline ends. The germline CDR1 and CDR2 sequences are LGHNA and YNFKEQ. The CDR3 DNA reads as TGTGCCAGCAGCCAAGAAGCGCTTAGCACAGATACGCAGTATTTT. Its protein is CASSQEALSTDTQYF.

The rearrangement links TRBV5-1 to TRBJ1-2; the D is unclear. V was clipped by 0 bases and J by 8 bases, with 11 bases between them. This CDR3 is 13 amino acids long. Germline lookup yields CDR1 SGHRS and CDR2 YFSETQ. CDR3 in DNA: TGCGCCAGCAGCTTGGGGGAAGCGGGGGGCTACACCTTC. Protein: CASSLGEAGGYTF. Full variable domain (remainder filled in from reference TRBV5-1 and TRBJ1-2): KAGVTQTPRYLIKTRGQQVTLSCSPISGHRSVSWYQQTPGQGLQFLFEYFSETQRNKGNFPGRFSGRQFSNSRSEMNVSTLELGDSALYLCASSLGEAGGYTFGSGTRLTVV.

V gene TRBV30 combines with J gene TRBJ2-2, with 8 bases identical to TRBD2. Germline CDR1 and CDR2: GTSNPN and SVGIG (reference sequence). The CDR3 contains 17 residues. V shed 5 bases, J shed 5 bases, and the junction held 16 bases outside the gene matches. CDR3 sequence: CAWSKSGTSGLTGELFF. Written as DNA, the CDR3 is TGTGCCTGGTCCAAAAGTGGGACTAGTGGGTTGACCGGGGAGCTGTTTTTT.

This clone is a singleton in its sample. The rearrangement uses TRBV5-1 and TRBJ2-7, with TRBD1 matching over 9 bases. The V gene's germline CDR1 is SGHRS and CDR2 YFSETQ. The CDR3 spans 14 residues. V lost 0 bases to trimming and J lost 6 bases; unmatched junction nucleotides: 4. CDR3 sequence reads: CASSLAGQGTEQYF. The DNA of the CDR3 is TGCGCCAGCAGCTTGGCTGGACAGGGGACCGAGCAGTACTTC.

The chain uses TRBV27 and TRBJ2-1; TRBD2 might be the D (6 bases). Trimming left V 2 bases short and J 7 bases short, with 12 bases between. Germline-derived CDR1 and CDR2 are MNHEY and SMNVEV (reference sequence). CDR3 length: 14 residues. In DNA, the CDR3 is TGTGCCAGCAGTTTAAGGGACGGAGGGAATGAGCAGTTCTTC. This encodes CASSLRDGGNEQFF.

This chain connects TRBV18 to TRBJ1-2; 7 bases map to TRBD1. V trimming: 3 bases; J trimming: 8 bases; junction bases outside the gene matches: 9. The germline gives CDR1 KGHSH, CDR2 LQKENI. There are 14 residues in the CDR3. The chain's CDR3 is CASSPPGQTRGYTF. The DNA for the CDR3 is TGTGCCAGCTCACCCCCGGGACAGACGAGGGGCTACACCTTC.

The chain combines TRBV2 with TRBJ2-5; 14 bases are shared with TRBD2. The ends lost 5 bases at V and 5 bases at J; junction bases unmatched: 1. Germline-derived CDR1 and CDR2 are SNHLY and FYNNEI. This CDR3 has 14 amino acids. CDR3 in DNA: TGTGCCAGCAGTCGACTAGCGGGGGGGGAGACCCAGTACTTC. This codes for CASSRLAGGETQYF.

This sequence joins TRBV25-1 and TRBJ2-5, with TRBD2 matching over 9 bases. Germline CDR1 MGHDK, CDR2 SYGVNS. This CDR3 has 13 residues. V lost 1 base to trimming and J lost 10 bases; unmatched junction nucleotides: 4. CDR3 bases: TGTGCCAGCAGTGAATTGGGCGGGAGGGGCCAGTACTTC. This translates into CASSELGGRGQYF.

The chain uses TRBV7-2 and TRBJ2-4; 7 nucleotides align to TRBD1. CDR1 SGHTA and CDR2 FQGNSA come from the germline V gene. The junction had 10 bases not matched to a gene; V was cut back by 5 bases and J by 9 bases. The CDR3 spans 14 residues. CDR3 DNA: TGTGCCAGCAGCCTAGACAGGGAACGCGGCATTCAGTACTTC. This encodes CASSLDRERGIQYF.

The rearrangement uses TRBV9 and TRBJ2-5, with 8 bases lining up with TRBD2. Germline loops: CDR1 SGDLS, CDR2 YYNGEE. The CDR3 is 15 residues long. With V trimmed by 0 bases and J by 4 bases, 5 bases remained unmatched. The CDR3 region has the DNA TGTGCCAGCAGCGTAGCTAAGGGACTAGGAGAGACCCAGTACTTC. This gives the protein CASSVAKGLGETQYF.

V usage is TRBV18 and J usage is TRBJ1-3; no definite D call. V dropped 1 base and J dropped 0 bases, with 10 bases sitting between them. Germline V gene sequence: CDR1 KGHSH, CDR2 LQKENI. This CDR3 region has 16 residues. CDR3 nucleotides: TGTGCCAGCTCACCACAGCGGGCCTCCTCTGGAAACACCATATATTTT. Encoded protein: CASSPQRASSGNTIYF.

The rearrangement uses TRBV5-5 and TRBJ1-6; 7 bases align to TRBD1. The CDR3 totals 16 residues. Germline loops: CDR1 SGHKS, CDR2 YYEKEE (reference sequence). Trimming at V came to 0 bases and at J to 6 bases, leaving 6 bases not matched to a gene. For the CDR3, the DNA is TGTGCCAGCAGCTTGGAAGGACAGGCCTTTAATTCACCCCTCCACTTT. The encoded protein is CASSLEGQAFNSPLHF.

The chain recombines TRBV5-1 with TRBJ1-2; 9 positions agree with TRBD1. The ends lost 4 bases at V and 2 bases at J; junction bases unmatched: 6. The CDR3 totals 15 residues. The germline gives CDR1 SGHRS, CDR2 YFSETQ. CDR3 DNA: TGCGCCAGCAGCCCGCGAACAGGGGGCAACTATGGCTACACCTTC. Translating gives CASSPRTGGNYGYTF.

The chain employs TRBV2 and TRBJ1-5, with D possibly being TRBD1 (6 bases). The CDR3 contains 15 residues. V was cut by 1 base and J by 3 bases, with 10 bases left in between. From germline, CDR1 is SNHLY and CDR2 FYNNEI. This chain's CDR3 is CASSEGRGTNQPQHF. Written as DNA, the CDR3 is TGTGCCAGCAGTGAAGGCAGGGGTACCAATCAGCCCCAGCATTTT. The full variable domain, in which reference TRBV2 and TRBJ1-5 provide the parts outside the CDR3, is EPEVTQTPSHQVTQMGQEVILRCVPISNHLYFYWYRQILGQKVEFLVSFYNNEISEKSEIFDDQFSVERPDGSNFTLKIRSTKLEDSAMYFCASSEGRGTNQPQHFGDGTRLSIL.

Worth noting for this clone: A read error may account for a junction end that differs from germline. V gene TRBV29-1 combines with J gene TRBJ1-1; maybe TRBD1 (5 bases). Germline lookup yields CDR1 SQVTM and CDR2 ANQGSEA. The CDR3 extends over 16 amino acids. This CDR3 is CGVEGRAGPMNTEAFF. DNA for the CDR3: TGCGGCGTTGAAGGGAGGGCAGGGCCCATGAACACTGAAGCTTTCTTT.

The chain recombines TRBV18 with TRBJ1-1, with 10 nucleotides matching TRBD1. V shed 6 bases and J 1 base; nucleotides not matched to a gene: 5. This CDR3 has 15 residues. Germline lookup yields CDR1 KGHSH and CDR2 LQKENI. CDR3 region: CASSPTGGQNTEAFF. CDR3 nucleotides: TGTGCCAGCTCGCCGACAGGGGGCCAGAACACTGAAGCTTTCTTT.

The chain uses TRBV6-1 and TRBJ1-2; D gene uncertain. V lost 7 bases, J lost 8 bases, and 14 bases lay in between. Germline lookup yields CDR1 MNHNS and CDR2 SASEGT. The CDR3 has 12 amino acids. The CDR3 nucleotides are TGTGCCAGCAATTATGGAGCCCTAGGCTACACCTTC. Translated: CASNYGALGYTF.

There are a few counts of this clone. The chain is built from TRBV4-1 and TRBJ2-2; a possible D gene is TRBD2 (5 bases). The V and J ends lost 4 bases and 4 bases respectively, with 16 bases between them. In germline, CDR1 is MGHRA, CDR2 YSYEKL. This CDR3 region has 16 residues. This CDR3 reads CASSLAPGVGTGELFF. The CDR3, as DNA: TGCGCCAGCAGCCTCGCACCCGGGGTCGGCACCGGGGAGCTGTTTTTT.

The chain recombines TRBV7-9 with TRBJ2-5; possibly TRBD2 for D (5 bases). CDR1 and CDR2 from the germline V gene are SEHNR and FQNEAQ (reference sequence). V was cut by 6 bases and J by 5 bases, with 16 bases left in between. There are 14 residues in the CDR3. The CDR3 spells CASRPLRVGETQYF. Here the CDR3 DNA reads TGTGCCAGCAGACCCTTGAGGGTTGGGGAGACCCAGTACTTC. Full variable domain (rest looked up from reference TRBV7-9 and TRBJ2-5): DTGVSQNPRHKITKRGQNVTFRCDPISEHNRLYWYRQTLGQGPEFLTYFQNEAQLEKSRLLSDRFSAERPKGSFSTLEIQRTEQGDSAMYLCASRPLRVGETQYFGPGTRLLVL.

V usage is TRBV9 and J usage is TRBJ2-7, with a weak D call TRBD2 (5 bases). Germline lookup yields CDR1 SGDLS and CDR2 YYNGEE. The CDR3 sequence is 14 residues long. Trimming pared 0 bases from V and 2 bases from J, leaving 9 bases between. CDR3 residues: CASSVGEGTYEQYF. CDR3 sequence (DNA): TGTGCCAGCAGCGTAGGTGAGGGTACCTACGAGCAGTACTTC.

J is TRBJ1-2 and V is TRBV30, with TRBD1 matching 7 bases. The trim removed 3 bases at V and 4 bases at J, leaving 8 bases unmatched. This CDR3 is built from 14 residues. Germline assignment: CDR1 GTSNPN and CDR2 SVGIG (reference sequence). The CDR3, as DNA: TGTGCCTGGAGGACAGGGAGTCAGAGCTATGGCTACACCTTC. It codes for CAWRTGSQSYGYTF.

The chain has TRBV2 and TRBJ1-1, with D perhaps TRBD1 (5 bases). Per the germline V gene, CDR1 is SNHLY and CDR2 is FYNNEI. The CDR3 has 11 amino acids. Trimming removed 6 bases at V and 12 bases at J, with 14 bases between. CDR3 sequence: CASREGRSPFF. CDR3 nucleotides: TGTGCCAGCAGGGAGGGGAGGTCGCCTTTCTTT.

The rearrangement links TRBV15 to TRBJ2-1, with 7 bases identical to TRBD2. CDR1 is LNHNV, CDR2 YYDKDF, per germline (reference sequence). The CDR3 covers 15 residues. Trimming cost V 5 bases and J 1 base; bases outside gene matches: 5. Here the CDR3 DNA reads TGTGCCACCAGCCTTTCGCGGGGGTCCTACAATGAGCAGTTCTTC. Amino acid sequence: CATSLSRGSYNEQFF.

V is TRBV30 and J is TRBJ2-7; D is possibly TRBD1 (6 bases). This CDR3 is built from 12 residues. Trimming took off 2 bases at V and 5 bases at J, with 10 bases between the two ends. CDR1 GTSNPN and CDR2 SVGIG come from the germline V gene (reference sequence). In nucleotides, the CDR3 is TGTGCCTGGAGTTGGGGGACACACGAGCAGTACTTC. Protein sequence: CAWSWGTHEQYF.

This clone is labeled medium-sized. V gene TRBV30 combines with J gene TRBJ1-5; 10 positions agree with TRBD1. V gave up 6 bases and J gave up 5 bases; unmatched junction bases: 1. CDR1 and CDR2 (germline): GTSNPN, SVGIG (reference sequence). The CDR3 has 12 amino acids. CDR3 sequence reads: CACGTGDQPQHF. CDR3 DNA: TGTGCCTGCGGGACAGGGGATCAGCCCCAGCATTTT.

This chain uses TRBV25-1 with TRBJ1-5; possible D gene TRBD1, 5 bases. The CDR3 loop spans 14 amino acids. Germline V lookup: CDR1 MGHDK, CDR2 SYGVNS. Trimming took off 2 bases at V and 12 bases at J, with 17 bases between the two ends. The CDR3 nucleotides are TGTGCCAGCAGTGAAAACGGCCAGGGTAGATACCAGCATTTT. It encodes CASSENGQGRYQHF.

V gene TRBV30 combines with J gene TRBJ1-5; TRBD1 aligns across 9 bases. The CDR3 spans 14 residues. Unmatched junction bases numbered 3, after V lost 0 bases and J lost 6 bases. Per germline, CDR1 GTSNPN and CDR2 SVGIG (reference sequence). The CDR3 spells CAWSVGQGFQPQHF. The DNA of the CDR3 is TGTGCCTGGAGTGTAGGACAGGGGTTTCAGCCCCAGCATTTT.

This clone was seen only once. The CDR3 sequence is CASSIQTSSQETQYF. The CDR3 region has the DNA TGTGCCAGCAGCATCCAGACTAGCAGCCAAGAGACCCAGTACTTC. This sequence joins TRBV7-8 and TRBJ2-5; 7 bases fit TRBD2. Germline loops: CDR1 SGHVS, CDR2 FQNEAQ. This CDR3 is built from 15 residues. Trimming cost V 5 bases and J 1 base; bases outside gene matches: 7.

This chain connects TRBV5-4 to TRBJ1-5; D unclear. The CDR3 covers 13 residues. V was cut by 0 bases and J by 9 bases, with 10 bases left in between. Looked up from germline, CDR1 is SGHNT and CDR2 is YYREEE (reference sequence). The CDR3 reads CASSLGREGPQHF. The CDR3 DNA sequence: TGTGCCAGCAGCTTGGGCCGCGAGGGGCCCCAGCATTTT.

This sequence joins TRBV30 and TRBJ2-2; tentatively, D is TRBD2 (5 bases). Trimming removed 4 bases from V and 5 bases from J, with 8 bases in between. The CDR3 extends over 12 amino acids. CDR1 GTSNPN and CDR2 SVGIG come from the germline V gene (reference sequence). The CDR3 DNA reads TGTGCCTGGATGAGGGAGACCGGGGAGCTGTTTTTT. Protein: CAWMRETGELFF.

The J gene is TRBJ1-2, the V gene TRBV30; D is unresolved. The V end was cut by 0 bases, the J end by 0 bases, with 11 bases between. The CDR3 spans 15 residues. Germline V gene sequence: CDR1 GTSNPN, CDR2 SVGIG (reference sequence). CDR3 in DNA: TGTGCCTGGAGTGTACGCCGAAACACTAACTATGGCTACACCTTC. Amino acid sequence: CAWSVRRNTNYGYTF. Using reference TRBV30 and TRBJ1-2 for the parts outside the CDR3, the full variable domain is SQTIHQWPATLVQPVGSPLSLECTVEGTSNPNLYWYRQAAGRGLQLLFYSVGIGQISSEVPQNLSASRPQDRQFILSSKKLLLSDSGFYLCAWSVRRNTNYGYTFGSGTRLTVV.

The gene calls are TRBV7-3 and TRBJ1-5; D may be TRBD1 (6 bases). Trimming removed 4 bases at V and 0 bases at J, with 13 bases between. This CDR3 comprises 16 residues. The germline CDR1 and CDR2 sequences are SGHTA and FQGTGA. CDR3 nucleotide sequence: TGTGCCAGCAGCTACCAGGGGCTCAGTAGCAATCAGCCCCAGCATTTT. Protein sequence: CASSYQGLSSNQPQHF.